Each of the 23 T cell receptor beta chains below was sequenced from the same sample in a study of blood T cell repertoires in COVID-19. Profiling relied on immunoSEQ multiplex PCR, and the TCRdb table lists in-frame clones only, not all of them. Of 540,000 or so clones in the sample, roughly 89% were seen once. The sample consisted of peripheral blood. The receptor source for this set is a woman in her 50s with COVID-19, enrolled during active disease.

This sequence joins TRBV7-9 and TRBJ2-5; D perhaps matches TRBD1 (6 bases). Germline CDR1 and CDR2: SEHNR and FQNEAQ (reference sequence). CDR3 size: 13 residues. V lost 5 bases, J lost 5 bases, and 12 bases lay in between. CDR3 DNA: TGTGCCAGCAGCGTAGGACAGTCTGAGACCCAGTACTTC. Its translation: CASSVGQSETQYF.

The chain recombines TRBV30 with TRBJ1-1; D is undetermined. Trimming left V 0 bases short and J 4 bases short, with 6 bases between. Germline V gene lookup returns CDR1 GTSNPN and CDR2 SVGIG (reference sequence). The CDR3 runs 12 residues. CDR3: CAWSVEGTEAFF. Here the CDR3 DNA reads TGTGCCTGGAGTGTTGAGGGCACTGAAGCTTTCTTT.

This clone came up a few times. The chain uses TRBV12-3 or TRBV12-4 and TRBJ1-2; D ambiguous. V shed 5 bases and J shed 4 bases, with 11 bases lying between them. This CDR3 has 13 amino acids. In DNA, the CDR3 is TGTGCCAGCAGTCCCTCGACTGGCTATGGCTACACCTTC. This translates into CASSPSTGYGYTF.

V is TRBV2 and J is TRBJ2-7; TRBD1 aligns across 7 bases. CDR3 size: 13 residues. CDR1 SNHLY and CDR2 FYNNEI come from the germline V gene. The J segment lost 5 bases and the V segment lost 5 bases, leaving 6 bases of the junction unmatched. The CDR3 here is CASSFDRDDEQYF. For the CDR3, the DNA is TGTGCCAGCAGTTTCGACAGGGATGACGAGCAGTACTTC.

In nucleotides, the CDR3 is TGTGCCAGCAGTCGACAGGGGGCTGCGAACTATGGCTACACCTTC. Translation gives CASSRQGAANYGYTF. This sequence joins TRBV6-5 and TRBJ1-2, with 10 bases matching TRBD1. Germline V CDR1 and CDR2: MNHEY, SVGAGI. V was pared by 5 bases and J by 2 bases, with 5 bases of the junction left unmatched. This CDR3 spans 15 amino acids.

This chain connects TRBV12-5 to TRBJ1-2; 8 bases match TRBD1. The germline gives CDR1 LGHNT, CDR2 FRNRAP. J was trimmed by 5 bases and V by 0 bases; bases with no gene match: 2. The CDR3 extends over 14 amino acids. CDR3 protein: CASGLVRGLYGYTF. The CDR3 DNA follows: TGTGCTAGTGGTTTGGTCAGGGGGCTGTATGGCTACACCTTC. Full variable domain (rest looked up from reference TRBV12-5 and TRBJ1-2): DARVTQTPRHKVTEMGQEVTMRCQPILGHNTVFWYRQTMMQGLELLAYFRNRAPLDDSGMPKDRFSAEMPDATLATLKIQPSEPRDSAVYFCASGLVRGLYGYTFGSGTRLTVV.

This rearrangement joins TRBV30 to TRBJ1-1; the match to TRBD1 covers 7 bases. CDR3 length: 14 residues. Germline V gene lookup returns CDR1 GTSNPN and CDR2 SVGIG (reference sequence). V was clipped by 2 bases and J by 11 bases; unmatched bases: 14. The DNA for the CDR3 is TGTGCCTGGAGTTCAGGGGGGTCGACCCTTGGCGCTTTCTTT. This codes for CAWSSGGSTLGAFF.

The V gene is TRBV4-1, the J gene TRBJ2-7; TRBD1 might be the D (6 bases). The CDR3 length is 17 residues. V lost 0 bases and J 7 bases, leaving 22 bases between the germline ends. Germline V gene lookup returns CDR1 MGHRA and CDR2 YSYEKL. The CDR3 sequence: CASSQEKGFRGLREQYF. The CDR3 DNA reads as TGCGCCAGCAGCCAAGAAAAGGGGTTCAGGGGCCTACGGGAGCAGTACTTC.

The table lists this clone with a count of one. This chain links TRBV6-5 with TRBJ2-3; the match to TRBD2 covers 8 bases. Trimming cost V 7 bases and J 5 bases; bases outside gene matches: 11. This CDR3 has 15 amino acids. Germline V CDR1 and CDR2: MNHEY, SVGAGI. The chain's CDR3 is CASTPGSGAGDTQYF. CDR3 DNA: TGTGCCAGCACTCCGGGTAGCGGGGCCGGAGATACGCAGTATTTT.

This clone has just a few counts. The DNA of the CDR3 is TGTGCCAGCAGCCCAGAGGGGGGGCGAGCAAATGAGCAGTTCTTC. Protein sequence: CASSPEGGRANEQFF. The rearrangement links TRBV9 to TRBJ2-1; TRBD2 is a possible D gene (7 bases). The CDR3 contains 15 residues. The germline gives CDR1 SGDLS, CDR2 YYNGEE. The V and J ends lost 4 bases and 7 bases respectively, with 18 bases between them.

This clone appeared a single time. The chain recombines TRBV2 with TRBJ1-5; D is unclear. This CDR3 is 13 amino acids long. Trimming shortened V by 0 bases and J by 7 bases, and 7 bases separated the two germline ends. Germline CDR1 and CDR2: SNHLY and FYNNEI. This chain's CDR3 is CASSEAGRQPQHF. CDR3 nucleotide sequence: TGTGCCAGCAGTGAAGCGGGCCGACAGCCCCAGCATTTT. Drawing the rest from reference TRBV2 and TRBJ1-5, the complete variable domain is EPEVTQTPSHQVTQMGQEVILRCVPISNHLYFYWYRQILGQKVEFLVSFYNNEISEKSEIFDDQFSVERPDGSNFTLKIRSTKLEDSAMYFCASSEAGRQPQHFGDGTRLSIL.

The J gene is TRBJ2-1, the V gene TRBV7-9, with TRBD2 as a possible D gene (6 bases). The CDR3 spans 16 residues. The V gene lost 1 base and the J gene lost 8 bases, with 18 bases spanning the gap. The V gene's germline CDR1 is SEHNR and CDR2 FQNEAQ (reference sequence). CDR3 sequence: CASSLGSAGLGDEQFF. In DNA, the CDR3 is TGTGCCAGCAGCTTAGGGTCGGCGGGGCTCGGGGATGAGCAGTTCTTC.

The rearrangement joins TRBV30 to TRBJ2-7; 7 bases match TRBD2. The germline gives CDR1 GTSNPN, CDR2 SVGIG (reference sequence). The V gene end was trimmed by 3 bases and the J gene end by 0 bases; junction bases not matched to a gene: 8. This CDR3 has 15 amino acids. CDR3 loop: CAWRLMGGSSYEQYF. In DNA, the CDR3 is TGTGCCTGGAGGCTTATGGGGGGGTCCTCCTACGAGCAGTACTTC.

Comments on this clone: The same CDR3 is also encoded by other DNA sequences in this sample. CDR3 nucleotides: TGTGCCACCAGTGATCCAGGGTATGGCTACACCTTC. It specifies CATSDPGYGYTF. V and J are TRBV24-1 and TRBJ1-2; D might be TRBD1 (5 bases). Germline CDR1 reads KGHDR; CDR2 reads SFDVKD. This CDR3 comprises 12 residues. Trimming took 3 bases from V and 5 from J, leaving 6 bases between them.

The chain employs TRBV7-2 and TRBJ2-7; D is perhaps TRBD1 (6 bases). The germline CDR1 and CDR2 sequences are SGHTA and FQGNSA. This CDR3 region has 15 residues. The V end lost 0 bases, the J end lost 5 bases, and 14 bases lay between the germline ends. This CDR3 reads CASSLALRGLNEQYF. CDR3 coding DNA: TGTGCCAGCAGCTTAGCTCTGAGGGGGTTAAACGAGCAGTACTTC.

This clone was picked up one time. The V gene is TRBV20-1, the J gene TRBJ2-1; D unclear. CDR3 length equals 11 residues. Germline CDR1 DFQATT, CDR2 SNEGSKA (reference sequence). The V end was cut by 5 bases, the J end by 4 bases, with 6 bases between. The CDR3 coding sequence is TGCAGTGCTCTCCGGTACAATGAGCAGTTCTTC. Residues: CSALRYNEQFF.

The CDR3 region is CASSLPGGSSGANVLTF. The CDR3 DNA reads as TGTGCCAGCAGCTTACCAGGGGGAAGCTCTGGGGCCAACGTCCTGACTTTC. The V and J genes are TRBV7-9 and TRBJ2-6; 7 nucleotides line up with TRBD1. Germline assignment: CDR1 SEHNR and CDR2 FQNEAQ (reference sequence). V dropped 2 bases and J dropped 0; count of bases not matched to a gene: 4. CDR3 length equals 17 residues.

The chain joins TRBV5-1 to TRBJ1-2, with 7 nucleotides matching TRBD1. CDR1 and CDR2 from the germline V gene are SGHRS and YFSETQ. V shed 5 bases and J 6 bases; nucleotides not matched to a gene: 7. CDR3 length equals 13 residues. The DNA of the CDR3 is TGCGCCAGCAGAGACAGGGAGGTCGATGGCTACACCTTC. Translation: CASRDREVDGYTF.

The rearrangement joins TRBV24-1 to TRBJ1-2; maybe TRBD1 (5 bases). The CDR3 is 13 residues long. Germline V gene data show CDR1 as KGHDR and CDR2 as SFDVKD. The germline V and J ends were trimmed by 4 bases and 8 bases, with 13 bases remaining between them. CDR3 sequence: CATSDLRDRGYTF. In DNA form, the CDR3 reads TGTGCCACCAGTGACCTCAGGGATCGAGGCTACACCTTC.

In its sample, this clone was seen a few times. Other DNA variants within this sample encode the same CDR3. V gene TRBV7-9 combines with J gene TRBJ1-5; the D is unclear. Trimming stripped 2 bases from V and 2 bases from J, with 7 bases between. This CDR3 is built from 14 residues. Germline V gene lookup returns CDR1 SEHNR and CDR2 FQNEAQ (reference sequence). CDR3 nucleotides: TGTGCCAGCAGCTTAACCGGAGGCAATCAGCCCCAGCATTTT. It translates to CASSLTGGNQPQHF.

The chain joins TRBV7-8 to TRBJ1-5; weak D call: TRBD1 (5 bases). Germline V gene lookup returns CDR1 SGHVS and CDR2 FQNEAQ. The length of the CDR3 is 16 residues. Between the trimmed V and J ends, which lost 2 bases and 2 bases, there was a span of 13 bases. For the CDR3, the DNA is TGTGCCAGCAGCTTACAGGGTAGTATGGGCAATCAGCCCCAGCATTTT. Residues: CASSLQGSMGNQPQHF.

This clone was counted a single time. Other DNA sequences in this specimen translate into the identical CDR3. The chain is built from TRBV9 and TRBJ1-1; D not certain. The CDR3 is 13 residues long. Germline CDR1 is SGDLS and CDR2 is YYNGEE. The V gene lost 0 bases and the J gene lost 3 bases, with 6 bases spanning the gap. CDR3 DNA sequence: TGTGCCAGCAGCGTAGCGTCGGACACTGAAGCTTTCTTT. Its translation is CASSVASDTEAFF.

The chain links TRBV19 to TRBJ2-4, with D perhaps matching TRBD1 (7 bases). V dropped 8 bases and J dropped 7 bases, with 21 bases sitting between them. In germline, CDR1 is LNHDA, CDR2 SQIVND (reference sequence). There are 15 residues in the CDR3. CDR3 coding DNA: TGTGCCAGTCAAATGACAGGGAATCGGGGGAACATTCAGTACTTC. This translates into CASQMTGNRGNIQYF.